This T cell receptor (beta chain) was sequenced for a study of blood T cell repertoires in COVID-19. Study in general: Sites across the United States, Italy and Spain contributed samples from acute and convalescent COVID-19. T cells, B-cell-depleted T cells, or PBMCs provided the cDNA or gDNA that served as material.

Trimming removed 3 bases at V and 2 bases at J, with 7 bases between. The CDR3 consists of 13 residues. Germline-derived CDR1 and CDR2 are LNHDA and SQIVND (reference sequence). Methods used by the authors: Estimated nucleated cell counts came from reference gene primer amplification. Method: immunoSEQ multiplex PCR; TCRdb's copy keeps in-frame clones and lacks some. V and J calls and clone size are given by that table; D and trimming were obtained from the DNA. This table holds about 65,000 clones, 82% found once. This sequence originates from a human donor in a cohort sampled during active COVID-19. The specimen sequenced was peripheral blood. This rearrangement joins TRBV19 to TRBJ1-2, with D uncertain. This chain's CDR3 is CASSIAGNYGYTF. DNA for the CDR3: TGTGCCAGTAGTATTGCCGGGAACTATGGCTACACCTTC.